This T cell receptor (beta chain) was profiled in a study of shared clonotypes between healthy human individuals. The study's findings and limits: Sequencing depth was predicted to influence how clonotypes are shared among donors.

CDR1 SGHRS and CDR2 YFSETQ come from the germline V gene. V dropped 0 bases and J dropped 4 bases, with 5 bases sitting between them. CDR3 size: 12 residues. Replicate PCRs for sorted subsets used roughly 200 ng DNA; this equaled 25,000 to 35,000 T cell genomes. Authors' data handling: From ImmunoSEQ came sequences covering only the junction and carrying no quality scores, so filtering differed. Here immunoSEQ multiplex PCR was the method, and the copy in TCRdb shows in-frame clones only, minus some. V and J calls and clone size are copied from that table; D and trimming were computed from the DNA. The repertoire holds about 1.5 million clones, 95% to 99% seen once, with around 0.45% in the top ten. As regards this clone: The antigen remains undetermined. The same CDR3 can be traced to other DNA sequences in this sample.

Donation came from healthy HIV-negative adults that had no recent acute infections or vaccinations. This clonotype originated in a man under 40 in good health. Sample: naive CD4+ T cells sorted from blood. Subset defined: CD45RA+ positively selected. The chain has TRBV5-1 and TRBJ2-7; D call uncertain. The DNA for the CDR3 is TGCGCCAGCAGCTTGGGGGCGTACGAGCAGTACTTC. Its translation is CASSLGAYEQYF.